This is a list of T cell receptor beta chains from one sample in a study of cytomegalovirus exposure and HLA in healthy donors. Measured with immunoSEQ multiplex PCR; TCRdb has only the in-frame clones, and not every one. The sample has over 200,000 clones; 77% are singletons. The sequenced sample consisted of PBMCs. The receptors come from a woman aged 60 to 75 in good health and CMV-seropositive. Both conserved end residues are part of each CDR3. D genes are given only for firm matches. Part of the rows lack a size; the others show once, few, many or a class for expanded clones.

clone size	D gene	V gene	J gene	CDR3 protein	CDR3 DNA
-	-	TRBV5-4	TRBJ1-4	CASSLAGRGNEKLFF	TGTGCCAGCAGCTTGGCGGGGCGGGGTAATGAAAAACTGTTTTTT
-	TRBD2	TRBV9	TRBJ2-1	CASKAGGHPYNEQFF	TGTGCCAGCAAGGCGGGGGGCCATCCTTACAATGAGCAGTTCTTC
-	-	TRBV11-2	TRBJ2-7	CASTNENRQQYF	TGTGCCAGCACGAACGAAAACAGGCAGCAGTACTTC
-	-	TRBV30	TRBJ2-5	CAWSVQPGGDQETQYF	TGTGCCTGGAGTGTACAGCCCGGGGGAGATCAAGAGACCCAGTACTTC
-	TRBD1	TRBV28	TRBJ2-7	CASSLWGQGSYEQYF	TGTGCCAGCAGTTTATGGGGACAGGGCTCCTACGAGCAGTACTTC
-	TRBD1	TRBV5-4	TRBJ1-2	CASSPDRDYGYTF	TGTGCCAGCAGCCCGGACAGGGACTATGGCTACACCTTC
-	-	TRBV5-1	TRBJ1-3	CASSLGLSRNTIYF	TGCGCCAGCAGCTTGGGACTATCTCGGAACACCATATATTTT
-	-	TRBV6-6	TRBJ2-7	CASSPGVTEQYF	TGTGCCAGCAGCCCCGGGGTTACGGAGCAGTACTTC
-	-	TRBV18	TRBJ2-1	CASSSDSYNEQFF	TGTGCCAGCTCATCCGACAGTTACAATGAGCAGTTCTTC
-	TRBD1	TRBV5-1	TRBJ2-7	CASSLAGQGVSYEQYF	TGCGCCAGCAGCTTGGCCGGACAGGGGGTAAGCTACGAGCAGTACTTC
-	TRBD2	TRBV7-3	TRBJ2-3	CASSLGVERGTQYF	TGTGCCAGCAGCTTAGGGGTAGAGCGGGGTACGCAGTATTTT
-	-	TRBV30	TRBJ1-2	CAWSVGQNYGYTF	TGTGCCTGGAGTGTTGGACAGAACTATGGCTACACCTTC
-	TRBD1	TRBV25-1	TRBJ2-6	CASSQDRVPGANVLTF	TGTGCCAGCAGTCAGGACAGGGTTCCCGGGGCCAACGTCCTGACTTTC
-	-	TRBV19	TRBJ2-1	CASARSSGSYNEQFF	TGTGCCAGTGCTCGGTCAAGCGGCTCCTACAATGAGCAGTTCTTC
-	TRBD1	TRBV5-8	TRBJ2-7	CASTTWDSTYEQYF	TGTGCCAGCACTACCTGGGACAGTACCTACGAGCAGTACTTC
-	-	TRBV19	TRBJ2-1	CASSPDLAGPTYEQFF	TGTGCCAGTAGTCCCGACCTTGCGGGACCTACCTATGAGCAGTTCTTC
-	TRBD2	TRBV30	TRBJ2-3	CAWSAFGRGGPDTQYF	TGTGCCTGGAGTGCTTTCGGGCGGGGGGGCCCGGATACGCAGTATTTT
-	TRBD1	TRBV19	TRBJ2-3	CASSMTGPVDTQYF	TGTGCCAGTAGTATGACAGGGCCGGTGGATACGCAGTATTTT
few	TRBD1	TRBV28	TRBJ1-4	CATRTGVEKLFF	TGTGCCACACGGACAGGGGTTGAAAAACTGTTTTTT
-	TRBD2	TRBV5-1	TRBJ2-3	CASSSASGTDTQYF	TGCGCCAGCAGCTCTGCTAGCGGGACAGATACGCAGTATTTT
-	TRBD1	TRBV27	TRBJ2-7	CASKPYRGPSSYEQYF	TGTGCCAGCAAACCGTACAGGGGACCTAGCTCCTACGAGCAGTACTTC
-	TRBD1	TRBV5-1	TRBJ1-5	CASRKTGDGNQPQHF	TGCGCCAGCAGGAAAACAGGGGATGGCAATCAGCCCCAGCATTTT
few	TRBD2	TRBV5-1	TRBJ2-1	CASRPTGTSGTSEQFF	TGCGCCAGCAGACCGACCGGGACTAGCGGGACTAGTGAGCAGTTCTTC
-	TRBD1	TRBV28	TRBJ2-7	CASSRTGSSYEQYF	TGTGCCAGCAGTCGGACAGGAAGCTCCTACGAGCAGTACTTC
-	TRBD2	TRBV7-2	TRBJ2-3	CASRGGTGTDTQYF	TGTGCCAGCAGGGGGGGGACGGGGACAGATACGCAGTATTTT
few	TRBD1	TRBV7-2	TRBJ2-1	CASKGTGGDEQFF	TGTGCCAGCAAGGGGACAGGGGGAGATGAGCAGTTCTTC
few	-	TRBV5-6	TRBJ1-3	CASSGRDTSGNTIYF	TGTGCCAGCAGCGGCCGGGACACCTCTGGAAACACCATATATTTT
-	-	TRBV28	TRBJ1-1	CASSLPGVLTEAFF	TGTGCCAGCAGTTTACCCGGGGTGCTGACTGAAGCTTTCTTT
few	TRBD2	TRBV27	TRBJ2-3	CASSTKAGGYTDTQYF	TGTGCCAGCAGTACGAAAGCGGGAGGATACACAGATACGCAGTATTTT
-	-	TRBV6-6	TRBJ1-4	CASSTAFGGGEKLFF	TGTGCCAGCAGCACTGCATTTGGGGGCGGTGAAAAACTGTTTTTT
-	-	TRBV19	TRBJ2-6	CASRKGGADAANVLTF	TGTGCCAGTAGAAAAGGAGGGGCGGACGCGGCCAACGTCCTGACTTTC
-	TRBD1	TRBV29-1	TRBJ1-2	CSAERGPRYGYTF	TGCAGCGCCGAGAGGGGGCCACGGTATGGCTACACCTTC
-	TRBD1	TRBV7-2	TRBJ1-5	CASTPGGSNQPQHF	TGTGCCAGCACTCCAGGGGGTAGCAATCAGCCCCAGCATTTT
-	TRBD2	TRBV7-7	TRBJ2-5	CASSLGLAGGYQETQYF	TGTGCCAGCAGCTTGGGGCTAGCGGGGGGGTACCAAGAGACCCAGTACTTC
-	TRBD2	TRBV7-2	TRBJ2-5	CASSLVGLAGETQYF	TGTGCCAGCAGCTTAGTGGGACTAGCGGGAGAGACCCAGTACTTC
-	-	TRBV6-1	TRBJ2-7	CASSENPGEGYEQYF	TGTGCCAGCAGTGAAAATCCGGGAGAGGGCTACGAGCAGTACTTC
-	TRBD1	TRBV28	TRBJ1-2	CASSSTGQGDGYTF	TGTGCCAGCAGTTCGACTGGACAGGGGGATGGCTACACCTTC
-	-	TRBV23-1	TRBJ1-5	CASSQSQGQTVGSNQPQHF	TGCGCCAGCAGTCAATCGCAAGGGCAGACAGTCGGCAGCAATCAGCCCCAGCATTTT
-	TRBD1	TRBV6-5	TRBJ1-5	CASSRGQGLGQPQHF	TGTGCCAGCAGCAGAGGACAGGGCCTGGGTCAGCCCCAGCATTTT
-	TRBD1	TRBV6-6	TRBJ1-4	CASTWDRPPRSEKLFF	TGTGCCAGCACATGGGACAGGCCCCCTCGGAGTGAAAAACTGTTTTTT
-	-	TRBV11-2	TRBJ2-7	CASSLGLLYEQYF	TGTGCCAGCAGCCTGGGACTTCTCTACGAGCAGTACTTC
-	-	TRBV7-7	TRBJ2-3	CASSLRHTSTDTQYF	TGTGCCAGCAGCTTACGACATACTAGCACAGATACACAGTATTTT
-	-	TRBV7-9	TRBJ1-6	CASSLERVAGDNSPLHF	TGTGCCAGCAGCTTAGAGAGGGTGGCCGGAGATAATTCACCCCTCCACTTT
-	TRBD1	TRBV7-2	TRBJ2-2	CASSPLGLLDRANTGELFF	TGTGCCAGCAGCCCCCTGGGATTACTCGACAGGGCGAACACCGGGGAGCTGTTTTTT
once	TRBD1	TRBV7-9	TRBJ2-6	CASSTDRQGVSSGANVLTF	TGTGCCAGCAGCACCGATAGACAGGGGGTGTCCTCTGGGGCCAACGTCCTGACTTTC
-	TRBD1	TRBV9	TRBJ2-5	CASSIGQGGETQYF	TGTGCCAGCAGCATCGGACAGGGTGGGGAGACCCAGTACTTC
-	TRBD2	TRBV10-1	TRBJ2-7	CASSVSETSGRNF	TGCGCCAGCAGTGTCTCGGAGACTAGCGGGAGAAACTTC
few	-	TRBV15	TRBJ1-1	CATSRPPGRAFF	TGTGCCACCAGCAGACCACCGGGAAGGGCTTTCTTT
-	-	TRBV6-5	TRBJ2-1	CASSQTGISYNEQFF	TGTGCCAGCAGCCAAACAGGGATCTCCTACAATGAGCAGTTCTTC
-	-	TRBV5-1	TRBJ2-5	CASRYAGEETQYF	TGCGCCAGCAGATATGCAGGGGAAGAGACCCAGTACTTC
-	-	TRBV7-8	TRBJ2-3	CASNRDLGTDTQYF	TGTGCCAGCAACAGGGACCTAGGCACAGATACGCAGTATTTT